This T cell receptor (beta chain) was observed in a study of monozygotic twins with inflammatory bowel disease. General study findings and limits: Fewer shared clonotypes with others were found in IBD patients than in healthy twins, especially with disease activity. Differences in immunosuppressive treatment may have been a source of added variability in patient repertoires. It was not supported that a single strong signal or clonotype was associated with IBD.

Of note for this clonotype: The target antigen is unknown.

The quantity of total RNA per TCR library was 3500 ng. TCRdb re-called the 5' RACE reads; one entry per CDR3 protein, DNA not given. The sample shows 400,000 to 500,000 distinct CDR3 sequences, and around 2.5% sits with its ten largest clones. The CDR3 runs to 12 residues. CDR1 and CDR2 from the germline V gene are DFQATT and SNEGSKA (reference sequence). The receptor's source is a human donor with ulcerative colitis or Crohn's disease, or a healthy co-twin of an affected twin (not recorded which). The sample was blood. This chain links TRBV20-1 with TRBJ2-2. The CDR3 sequence is CSARRRTGELFF.